The 10 T cell receptor beta chains reported below all come from one sample, sequenced in a study of blood T cells in healthy people across ages. Primed by a sample-barcoded 5' primer and a J-beta primer mix, a second PCR proceeded for roughly 6 to 12 cycles. TCRdb reprocessed the 5' RACE reads with MiXCR, giving one entry per CDR3 protein. Found here are over 1,500,000 distinct CDR3 sequences, roughly 50% of them singletons; the top ten hold less than 2.5%. Sequencing input: blood. The receptors shown here come from a woman in her thirties or forties in good health.

This clonotype came up a few times. V and J are TRBV10-3 and TRBJ2-1, with 8 bases fitting TRBD2. CDR3 size: 13 residues. The V segment lost 6 bases and the J segment 7 bases; nucleotides outside the gene matches: 5. The germline V gene encodes CDR1 ENHRY and CDR2 SYGVKD. CDR3 DNA: TGTGCCATCAGGGGGACGGGGGGGAATGAGCAGTTCTTC. It translates to CAIRGTGGNEQFF.

This clonotype was observed a few times. The chain is built from TRBV6-2 or TRBV6-3 and TRBJ1-2, with 7 bases fitting TRBD1. The ends lost 4 bases at V and 5 bases at J; junction bases unmatched: 7. The CDR3 runs 14 residues. Germline CDR1 MNHEY, CDR2 SVGEGT. For the CDR3, the DNA is TGTGCCAGCAGTTTGACAGGGTCCGGATATGGCTACACCTTC. It yields the protein CASSLTGSGYGYTF.

This chain joins TRBV9 and TRBJ2-3, with TRBD2 matching 10 bases. Trimming took 3 bases from V and 6 from J; bases not matched to a gene: 4. The CDR3 is 14 amino acids. Per the germline V gene, CDR1 is SGDLS and CDR2 is YYNGEE. The DNA for the CDR3 is TGTGCCAGCAGCGGGACTAGCGGTGGGGATACGCAGTATTTT. Protein sequence: CASSGTSGGDTQYF. Full variable domain (missing parts from reference TRBV9 and TRBJ2-3): DSGVTQTPKHLITATGQRVTLRCSPRSGDLSVYWYQQSLDQGLQFLIQYYNGEERAKGNILERFSAQQFPDLHSELNLSSLELGDSALYFCASSGTSGGDTQYFGPGTRLTVL.

This clonotype came up a few times. The V gene is TRBV4-3, the J gene TRBJ2-5; tentative D call: TRBD1 (6 bases). This CDR3 has 18 amino acids. Trimming shortened V by 0 bases and J by 2 bases, and 19 bases separated the two germline ends. Per germline, CDR1 LGHNA and CDR2 YSLEER. This chain's CDR3 is CASSQDRPSQGLQETQYF. The CDR3 DNA reads as TGCGCCAGCAGCCAAGATCGCCCATCACAGGGCTTACAAGAGACCCAGTACTTC.

Only a few counts were recorded for this clonotype. The chain is built from TRBV6-2 or TRBV6-3 and TRBJ2-3; possibly TRBD2 for D (5 bases). This CDR3 has 16 residues. V was trimmed by 4 bases and J by 6 bases, leaving 20 bases between them. Looked up from germline, CDR1 is MNHEY and CDR2 is SVGEGT. CDR3 protein: CASSLVGVIIGDTQYF. In DNA form, the CDR3 reads TGTGCCAGCAGTTTAGTCGGGGTCATCATCGGGGATACGCAGTATTTT.

This clonotype came up a few times. The gene calls are TRBV28 and TRBJ2-7, with TRBD1 matching over 8 bases. Trimming at V came to 5 bases and at J to 1 base, leaving 4 bases not matched to a gene. Looked up from germline, CDR1 is MDHEN and CDR2 is SYDVKM. CDR3 size: 14 residues. The CDR3 bases are TGTGCCAGCAGTGAGACAGGGGTATCCTACGAGCAGTACTTC. Protein sequence: CASSETGVSYEQYF.

The CDR3 sequence is CAISEPWGPDTQYF. The CDR3 DNA sequence: TGTGCCATCAGTGAGCCCTGGGGGCCGGATACGCAGTATTTT. The V and J genes are TRBV10-3 and TRBJ2-3, with D maybe TRBD1 (6 bases). Deletions cut 2 bases from V and 6 bases from J, with 12 bases between. CDR1 and CDR2 from the germline V gene are ENHRY and SYGVKD. The CDR3 is 14 amino acids.

V usage is TRBV5-6 and J usage is TRBJ2-7; D is undetermined. Matching the DNA end better, TRBJ2-5 makes the J call doubtful. This CDR3 spans 14 amino acids. Looked up from germline, CDR1 is SGHDT and CDR2 is YYEEEE. The CDR3 bases are TGTGCCAGCAGCGAGGAACTATCCAAAGAGACCCAGTACTTC. The encoded protein is CASSEELSKETQYF.

The V call is TRBV10-2, the J call TRBJ2-5; 8 bases are shared with TRBD1. Trimming cost V 7 bases and J 0 bases; bases outside gene matches: 4. Germline V gene data show CDR1 as WSHSY and CDR2 as SAAADI. The CDR3 spans 14 residues. CDR3 residues: CASNLDRDQETQYF. DNA of the CDR3: TGCGCCAGCAACCTGGACAGGGACCAAGAGACCCAGTACTTC.

The V and J genes are TRBV29-1 and TRBJ2-3; no reliable D call. Trimming left V 6 bases short and J 8 bases short, with 9 bases between. Germline loops: CDR1 SQVTM, CDR2 ANQGSEA. This CDR3 has 10 residues. CDR3 protein: CSVVEVTQYF. Here the CDR3 DNA reads TGCAGCGTAGTTGAGGTTACGCAGTATTTT.